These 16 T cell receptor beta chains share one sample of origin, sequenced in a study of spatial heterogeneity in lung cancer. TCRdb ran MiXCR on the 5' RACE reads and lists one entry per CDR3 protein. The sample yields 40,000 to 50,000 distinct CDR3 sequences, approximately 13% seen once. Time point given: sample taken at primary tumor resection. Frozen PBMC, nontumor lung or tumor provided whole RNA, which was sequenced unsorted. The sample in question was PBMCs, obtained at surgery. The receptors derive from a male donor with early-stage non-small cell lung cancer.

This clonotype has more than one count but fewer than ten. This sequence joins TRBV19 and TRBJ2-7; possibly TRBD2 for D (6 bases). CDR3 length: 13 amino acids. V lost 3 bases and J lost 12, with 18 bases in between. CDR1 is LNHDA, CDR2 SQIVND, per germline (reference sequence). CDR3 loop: CASSIGRPGLLYF. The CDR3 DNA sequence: TGTGCCAGTAGTATTGGTAGACCGGGACTCCTGTACTTC.

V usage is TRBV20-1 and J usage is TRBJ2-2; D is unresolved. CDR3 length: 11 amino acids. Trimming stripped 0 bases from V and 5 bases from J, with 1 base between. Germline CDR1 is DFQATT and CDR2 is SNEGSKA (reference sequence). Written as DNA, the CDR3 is TGCAGTGCTAGAGATACCGGGGAGCTGTTTTTT. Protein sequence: CSARDTGELFF.

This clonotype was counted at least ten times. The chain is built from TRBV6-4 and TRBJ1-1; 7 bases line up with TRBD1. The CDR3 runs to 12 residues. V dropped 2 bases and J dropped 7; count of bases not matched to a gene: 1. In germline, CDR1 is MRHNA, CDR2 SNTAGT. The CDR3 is CASSDGQVEAFF. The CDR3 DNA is TGTGCCAGCAGTGACGGACAGGTTGAAGCTTTCTTT.

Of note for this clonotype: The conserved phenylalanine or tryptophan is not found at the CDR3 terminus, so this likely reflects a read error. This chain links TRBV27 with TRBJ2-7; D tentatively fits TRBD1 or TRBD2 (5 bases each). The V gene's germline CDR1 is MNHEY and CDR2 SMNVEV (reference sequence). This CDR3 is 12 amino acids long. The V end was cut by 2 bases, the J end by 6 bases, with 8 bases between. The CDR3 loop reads CASSLMGREQYS. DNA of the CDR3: TGTGCCAGCAGTTTAATGGGACGCGAGCAGTACTCC.

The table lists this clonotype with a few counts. CDR3 DNA: TGCAGTGCTAGACGTAGCGGGAGGACCTCCTACAATGAGCAGTTCTTC. Protein: CSARRSGRTSYNEQFF. The rearrangement links TRBV20-1 to TRBJ2-1, with TRBD2 matching 10 bases. Losses at the gene ends were 2 bases for V and 0 bases for J; bases not matched to a gene: 4. The CDR3 consists of 16 residues. Germline CDR1 reads DFQATT; CDR2 reads SNEGSKA (reference sequence).

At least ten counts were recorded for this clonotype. CDR3 in amino acids: CSVRTGLAKNIQYF. For the CDR3, the DNA is TGCAGCGTTCGAACAGGGCTTGCCAAAAACATTCAGTACTTC. The V gene is TRBV29-1, the J gene TRBJ2-4; possible D gene TRBD1, 6 bases. V dropped 5 bases and J dropped 1 base, with 12 bases sitting between them. Germline CDR1 is SQVTM and CDR2 is ANQGSEA. This CDR3 has 14 residues.

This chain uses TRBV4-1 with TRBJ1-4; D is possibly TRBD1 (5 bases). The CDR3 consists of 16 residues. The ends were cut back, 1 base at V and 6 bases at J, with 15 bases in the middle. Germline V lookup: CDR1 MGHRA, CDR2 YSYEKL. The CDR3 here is CASSQVSTGTYEKLFF. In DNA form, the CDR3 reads TGCGCCAGCAGCCAAGTCTCAACCGGGACCTATGAAAAACTGTTTTTT.

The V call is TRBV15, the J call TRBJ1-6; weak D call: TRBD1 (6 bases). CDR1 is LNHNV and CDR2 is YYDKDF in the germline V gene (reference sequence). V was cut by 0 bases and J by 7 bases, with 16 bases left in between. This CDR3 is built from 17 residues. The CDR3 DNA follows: TGTGCCACCAGCAGAGATCTCCCCGACAGGACGAATTCACCCCTCCACTTT. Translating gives CATSRDLPDRTNSPLHF.

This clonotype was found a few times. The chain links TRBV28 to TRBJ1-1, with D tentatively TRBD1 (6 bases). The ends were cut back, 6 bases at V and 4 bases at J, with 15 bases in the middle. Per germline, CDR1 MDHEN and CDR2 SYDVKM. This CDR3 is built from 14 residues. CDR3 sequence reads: CASRSTGSTTEAFF. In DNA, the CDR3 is TGTGCCAGCAGATCCACAGGGTCCACCACTGAAGCTTTCTTT. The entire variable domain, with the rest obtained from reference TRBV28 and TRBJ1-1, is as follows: DVKVTQSSRYLVKRTGEKVFLECVQDMDHENMFWYRQDPGLGLRLIYFSYDVKMKEKGDIPEGYSVSREKKERFSLILESASTNQTSMYLCASRSTGSTTEAFFGQGTRLTVV.

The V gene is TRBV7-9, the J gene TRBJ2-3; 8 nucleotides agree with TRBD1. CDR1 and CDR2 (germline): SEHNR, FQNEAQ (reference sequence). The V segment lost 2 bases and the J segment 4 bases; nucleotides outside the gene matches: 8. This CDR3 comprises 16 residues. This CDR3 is CASSLRWAGGADTQYF. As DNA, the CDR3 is TGTGCCAGCAGCTTAAGATGGGCAGGGGGCGCAGATACGCAGTATTTT.

CDR3 in DNA: TGCAGCGTTGACCGAGGGTTCAACGAGCAGTACTTC. Translated: CSVDRGFNEQYF. The rearrangement uses TRBV29-1 and TRBJ2-7, with D possibly TRBD2 on 5 matching bases. The CDR3 covers 12 residues. The germline V and J ends were trimmed by 3 bases and 5 bases, with 11 bases remaining between them. Germline V CDR1 and CDR2: SQVTM, ANQGSEA.

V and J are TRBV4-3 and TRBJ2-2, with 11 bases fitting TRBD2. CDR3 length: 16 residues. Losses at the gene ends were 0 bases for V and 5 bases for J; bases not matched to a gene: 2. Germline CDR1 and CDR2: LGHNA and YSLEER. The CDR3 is CASSQEPSGRTGELFF. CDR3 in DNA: TGCGCCAGCAGCCAAGAACCTAGCGGGAGGACCGGGGAGCTGTTTTTT.

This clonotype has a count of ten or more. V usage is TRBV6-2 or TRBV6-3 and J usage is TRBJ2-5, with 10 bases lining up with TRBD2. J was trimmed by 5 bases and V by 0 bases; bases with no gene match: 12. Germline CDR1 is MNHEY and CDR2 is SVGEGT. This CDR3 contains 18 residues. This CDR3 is CASSYSTSGPLPGETQYF. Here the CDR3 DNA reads TGTGCCAGCAGTTACTCGACTAGCGGGCCCCTACCGGGGGAGACCCAGTACTTC.

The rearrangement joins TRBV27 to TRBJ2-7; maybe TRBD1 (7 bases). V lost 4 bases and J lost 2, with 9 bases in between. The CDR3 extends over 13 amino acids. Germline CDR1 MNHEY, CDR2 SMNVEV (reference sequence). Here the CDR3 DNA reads TGTGCCAGCAGTTCAGGGGGGCCCTACGAGCAGTACTTC. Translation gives CASSSGGPYEQYF.

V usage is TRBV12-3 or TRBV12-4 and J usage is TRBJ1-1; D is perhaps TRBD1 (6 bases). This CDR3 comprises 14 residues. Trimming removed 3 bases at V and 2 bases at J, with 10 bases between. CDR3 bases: TGTGCCAGCAGTTTCATAGGGGGAAACACTGAAGCTTTCTTT. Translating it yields CASSFIGGNTEAFF.

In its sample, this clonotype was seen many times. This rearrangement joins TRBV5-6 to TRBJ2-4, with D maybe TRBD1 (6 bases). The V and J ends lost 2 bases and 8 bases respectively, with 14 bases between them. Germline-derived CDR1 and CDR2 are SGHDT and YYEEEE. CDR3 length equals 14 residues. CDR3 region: CASSFSGGMYIQYF. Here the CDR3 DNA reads TGTGCCAGCAGCTTCTCTGGGGGCATGTACATTCAGTACTTC.